The rows below give T cell receptor beta chains drawn from one sample of a study of T cell responses to AZD1222 COVID-19 vaccine. TCRdb's copy holds only in-frame clones and misses some; the assay was immunoSEQ multiplex PCR. The sample records 100,000 to 120,000 clones, 81% being singletons. Sequencing was performed on peripheral blood, taken on day 0 of AZD1222 vaccination. The source is an adult in good health. The CDR3 runs from the conserved cysteine through the conserved F or W. The order of the fields is clone size, J gene, D gene, V gene, CDR3 protein, CDR3 DNA. A D gene is named only where the DNA matches it firmly. Clone size appears in some rows only: once, few, many, or a class for an expanded clone.

clone size: NA
J gene: TRBJ1-2
D gene: NA
V gene: TRBV19
CDR3 protein: CATRGGLYGYTF
CDR3 DNA: TGTGCCACCCGGGGGGGCCTATATGGCTACACCTTC

clone size: NA
J gene: TRBJ2-5
D gene: TRBD2
V gene: TRBV28
CDR3 protein: CASSTTGLAGVSGTQYF
CDR3 DNA: TGTGCCAGCAGCACCACCGGACTAGCGGGAGTGAGCGGGACCCAGTACTTC

clone size: NA
J gene: TRBJ2-1
D gene: TRBD2
V gene: TRBV19
CDR3 protein: CASSWLAGGEQFF
CDR3 DNA: TGTGCCAGTAGTTGGTTAGCGGGTGGAGAGCAGTTCTTC

clone size: NA
J gene: TRBJ1-5
D gene: TRBD1
V gene: TRBV4-1
CDR3 protein: CASSQGSARGPQPQHF
CDR3 DNA: TGCGCCAGCAGCCAAGGGAGTGCCAGGGGGCCCCAGCCCCAGCATTTT

clone size: few
J gene: TRBJ2-2
D gene: TRBD2
V gene: TRBV9
CDR3 protein: CASSVDRLAGGTGELFF
CDR3 DNA: TGTGCCAGCAGCGTAGACAGACTAGCGGGAGGCACCGGGGAGCTGTTTTTT

clone size: NA
J gene: TRBJ1-5
D gene: TRBD1
V gene: TRBV18
CDR3 protein: CASSSMTGDNQPQHF
CDR3 DNA: TGTGCCAGCTCATCAATGACAGGGGACAATCAGCCCCAGCATTTT

clone size: NA
J gene: TRBJ1-5
D gene: NA
V gene: TRBV11-2
CDR3 protein: CASSVTGTPSEPQHF
CDR3 DNA: TGTGCCAGCAGCGTTACCGGGACACCATCTGAGCCCCAGCATTTT

clone size: NA
J gene: TRBJ1-2
D gene: TRBD1
V gene: TRBV28
CDR3 protein: CASSQRTGGRGYTF
CDR3 DNA: TGTGCCAGCAGTCAGAGGACAGGGGGTAGGGGCTACACCTTC

clone size: NA
J gene: TRBJ2-2
D gene: TRBD1
V gene: TRBV2
CDR3 protein: CASGSQGVGELFF
CDR3 DNA: TGTGCCAGCGGCTCGCAGGGGGTCGGGGAGCTGTTTTTT

clone size: NA
J gene: TRBJ1-4
D gene: TRBD1
V gene: TRBV28
CDR3 protein: CASQQGAATNEKLFF
CDR3 DNA: TGTGCCAGCCAGCAGGGGGCCGCAACTAATGAAAAACTGTTTTTT

clone size: NA
J gene: TRBJ1-5
D gene: TRBD1
V gene: TRBV29-1
CDR3 protein: CSVSFGTANQPQHF
CDR3 DNA: TGCAGCGTTTCGTTCGGGACAGCGAATCAGCCCCAGCATTTT

clone size: NA
J gene: TRBJ1-5
D gene: NA
V gene: TRBV27
CDR3 protein: CASSLEYSNQPQHF
CDR3 DNA: TGTGCCAGCAGTTTGGAGTATAGCAATCAGCCCCAGCATTTT

clone size: NA
J gene: TRBJ2-1
D gene: TRBD2
V gene: TRBV7-2
CDR3 protein: CASRKPGLASLEQFF
CDR3 DNA: TGTGCCAGCAGAAAACCGGGACTAGCCTCCCTCGAGCAGTTCTTC

clone size: NA
J gene: TRBJ2-3
D gene: NA
V gene: TRBV6-5
CDR3 protein: CASSYQVFSDTQYF
CDR3 DNA: TGTGCCAGCAGTTACCAGGTTTTCTCAGATACGCAGTATTTT

clone size: NA
J gene: TRBJ2-1
D gene: TRBD1
V gene: TRBV2
CDR3 protein: CASSGRQGPGHPFF
CDR3 DNA: TGTGCCAGCAGTGGCCGACAGGGCCCAGGACACCCGTTCTTC

clone size: few
J gene: TRBJ1-1
D gene: NA
V gene: TRBV7-9
CDR3 protein: CASTPGLNTEAFF
CDR3 DNA: TGTGCCAGCACCCCAGGCCTGAACACTGAAGCTTTCTTT

clone size: NA
J gene: TRBJ1-1
D gene: NA
V gene: TRBV30
CDR3 protein: CAWAGGITEAFF
CDR3 DNA: TGTGCCTGGGCGGGGGGAATCACTGAAGCTTTCTTT

clone size: NA
J gene: TRBJ1-2
D gene: NA
V gene: TRBV19
CDR3 protein: CASSMTGKGYTF
CDR3 DNA: TGTGCCAGTAGTATGACAGGAAAAGGCTACACCTTC